This TCR beta chain was retrieved from a study of T cells after yellow fever vaccination. The study's findings and limits: The study noted that FACS-sorted repertoires could contain abundant clonotypes contaminating from the bulk population. The booster saw the reappearance of most primary-vaccination clones (roughly 96% CD4, almost 90% CD8). A weaker secondary response peaked on day 5, the primary on day 15.

This clonotype was observed many times. What it binds is unknown. Researchers made TCR cDNA using 5'RACE template switching, and this step added a universal primer site and UMIs. MiXCR, applied by TCRdb to the 5' RACE reads, yields one record per CDR3 protein. The table includes over 300,000 distinct CDR3 sequences, 6.8% detected once. The CDR3 loop spans 14 amino acids. The germline gives CDR1 DFQATT, CDR2 SNEGSKA (reference sequence). The ends were cut back, 5 bases at V and 4 bases at J, with 14 bases in the middle. The chain employs TRBV20-1 and TRBJ2-2, with a possible D match to TRBD1 (5 bases). This sequence originates from a man aged 18-30 years who received the YFV17D yellow fever vaccine. This specimen consisted of PBMCs, obtained about 49 days after the first yellow fever vaccination. The CDR3 DNA reads as TGCAGTGCTTCGCAGGGAAAGGCCACCGGGGAGCTGTTTTTT. Protein sequence: CSASQGKATGELFF.